The 3 T cell receptor beta chains below come from one sample, sequenced in a study of control samples from healthy donors and cancer patients. Sequencing used immunoSEQ multiplex PCR; TCRdb keeps in-frame clones, though not all of them. The sample holds more than 90,000 clones; around 89% are singletons and the top ten take approximately 8.4%. The sequenced sample consisted of blood. All receptors come from a man in his thirties or forties in good health.

Comment on this clone: The sample holds other DNA sequences that translate to the same CDR3. The chain is built from TRBV28 and TRBJ1-2; D uncertain. The V and J ends lost 4 bases and 5 bases respectively, with 5 bases between them. The germline V gene has CDR1 MDHEN and CDR2 SYDVKM. This CDR3 has 11 amino acids. CDR3 in DNA: TGTGCCAGCAGTTCGGGTTATGGCTACACCTTC. Translated, it gives CASSSGYGYTF.

This chain uses TRBV5-1 with TRBJ2-6, with D unclear. The CDR3 loop spans 18 amino acids. Germline values: CDR1 SGHRS, CDR2 YFSETQ. Trimming shortened V by 4 bases and J by 0 bases, and 17 bases separated the two germline ends. CDR3 region: CASSPVVAVSSGANVLTF. CDR3 sequence (DNA): TGCGCCAGCAGCCCTGTGGTGGCGGTGAGCTCTGGGGCCAACGTCCTGACTTTC.

The chain uses TRBV20-1 and TRBJ2-2; 8 nucleotides match TRBD2. The CDR3 contains 14 residues. Trimming took 3 bases from V and 5 from J; bases not matched to a gene: 5. CDR1 and CDR2 (germline): DFQATT, SNEGSKA (reference sequence). CDR3 nucleotide sequence: TGCAGTGCTAGTGAAGCGGGAGTGACCGGGGAGCTGTTTTTT. Protein sequence: CSASEAGVTGELFF.